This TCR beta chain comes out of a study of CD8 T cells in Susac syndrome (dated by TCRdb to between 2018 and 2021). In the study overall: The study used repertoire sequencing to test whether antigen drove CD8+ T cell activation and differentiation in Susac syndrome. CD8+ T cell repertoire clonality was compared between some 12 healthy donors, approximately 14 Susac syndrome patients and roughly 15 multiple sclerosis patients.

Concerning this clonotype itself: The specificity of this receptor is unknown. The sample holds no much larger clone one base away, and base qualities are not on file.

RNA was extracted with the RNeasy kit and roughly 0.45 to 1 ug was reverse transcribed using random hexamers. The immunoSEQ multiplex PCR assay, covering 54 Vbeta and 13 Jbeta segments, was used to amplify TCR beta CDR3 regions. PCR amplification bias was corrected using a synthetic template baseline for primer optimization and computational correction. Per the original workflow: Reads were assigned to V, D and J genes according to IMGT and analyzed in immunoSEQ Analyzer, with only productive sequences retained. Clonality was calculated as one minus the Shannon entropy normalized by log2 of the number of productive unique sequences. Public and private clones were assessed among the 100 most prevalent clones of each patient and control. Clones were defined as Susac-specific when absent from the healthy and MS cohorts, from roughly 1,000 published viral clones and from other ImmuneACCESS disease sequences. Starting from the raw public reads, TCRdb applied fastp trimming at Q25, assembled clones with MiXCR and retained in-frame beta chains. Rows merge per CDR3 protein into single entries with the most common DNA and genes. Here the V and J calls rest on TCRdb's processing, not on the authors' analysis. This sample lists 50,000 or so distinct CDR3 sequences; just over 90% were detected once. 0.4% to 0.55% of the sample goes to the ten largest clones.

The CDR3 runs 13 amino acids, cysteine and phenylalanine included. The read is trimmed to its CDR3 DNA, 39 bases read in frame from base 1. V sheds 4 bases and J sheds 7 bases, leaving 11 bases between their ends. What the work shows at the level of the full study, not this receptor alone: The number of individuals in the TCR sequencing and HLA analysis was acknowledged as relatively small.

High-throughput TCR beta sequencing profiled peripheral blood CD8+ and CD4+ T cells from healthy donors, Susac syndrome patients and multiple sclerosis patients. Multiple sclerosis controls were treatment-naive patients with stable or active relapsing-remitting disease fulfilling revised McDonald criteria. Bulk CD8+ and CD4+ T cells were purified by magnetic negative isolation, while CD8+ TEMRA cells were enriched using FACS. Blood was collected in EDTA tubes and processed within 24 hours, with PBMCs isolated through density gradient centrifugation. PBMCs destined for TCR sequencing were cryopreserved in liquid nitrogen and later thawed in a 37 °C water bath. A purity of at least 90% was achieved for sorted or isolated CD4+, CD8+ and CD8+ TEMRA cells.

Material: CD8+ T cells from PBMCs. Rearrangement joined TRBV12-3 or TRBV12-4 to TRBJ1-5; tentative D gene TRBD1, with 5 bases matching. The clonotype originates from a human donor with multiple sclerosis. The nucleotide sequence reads TGTGCCAGCAGTTGGGGCAGTGGGCAGCCCCAGCATTTT. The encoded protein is CASSWGSGQPQHF.